One and the same sample provided the 15 T cell receptor beta chains below, sequenced in a study of blood T cell repertoires in COVID-19. Data came from immunoSEQ multiplex PCR; TCRdb stores just in-frame clones and leaves some out. The data hold 210,000 or so clones, with around four fifths observed a single time. The sequenced sample consisted of peripheral blood. Receptors originate from a man between 50 and 59 years old with active or convalescent COVID-19.

The chain recombines TRBV6-5 with TRBJ1-1, with D perhaps TRBD1 (5 bases). This CDR3 has 13 residues. Looked up from germline, CDR1 is MNHEY and CDR2 is SVGAGI. V was shortened by 6 bases and J by 4 bases, with 12 bases between the two germline ends. For the CDR3, the DNA is TGTGCCAGCAGCCGCGGGGGAGCCACTGAAGCTTTCTTT. Protein: CASSRGGATEAFF.

V gene TRBV12-5 combines with J gene TRBJ1-2; unclear D gene. The CDR3 extends over 18 amino acids. V was pared by 0 bases and J by 5 bases, with 22 bases between. Germline CDR1 is LGHNT and CDR2 is FRNRAP. The CDR3 is CASGLVRSYQEVGYGYTF. The CDR3 bases are TGTGCTAGTGGTTTGGTACGGTCATATCAGGAGGTGGGTTATGGCTACACCTTC.

The CDR3 DNA reads as TGTGCCAGCAGCATGGACAGGGGCGAAAAACTGTTTTTT. It translates to CASSMDRGEKLFF. The chain combines TRBV11-2 with TRBJ1-4; 9 bases are shared with TRBD1. The V gene's germline CDR1 is SGHAT and CDR2 FQNNGV. With V trimmed by 5 bases and J by 8 bases, 3 bases remained unmatched. The CDR3 contains 13 residues. The whole variable domain, remainder taken from reference TRBV11-2 and TRBJ1-4, is EAGVAQSPRYKIIEKRQSVAFWCNPISGHATLYWYQQILGQGPKLLIQFQNNGVVDDSQLPKDRFSAERLKGVDSTLKIQPAKLEDSAVYLCASSMDRGEKLFFGSGTQLSVL.

This chain uses TRBV5-1 with TRBJ1-2; D remains ambiguous. The V gene lost 2 bases and the J gene lost 5 bases, with 13 bases spanning the gap. CDR1 and CDR2 from the germline V gene are SGHRS and YFSETQ. The CDR3 runs to 14 residues. This chain's CDR3 is CASSFGEVGYGYTF. CDR3 bases: TGCGCCAGCAGCTTTGGGGAGGTGGGATATGGCTACACCTTC.

This sequence joins TRBV7-2 and TRBJ2-1; D is unclear. The germline V gene has CDR1 SGHTA and CDR2 FQGNSA. The CDR3 totals 14 residues. With 1 base removed from V and 3 bases from J, the gap between germline ends came to 7 bases. This CDR3 reads CASSLERSYNEQFF. The CDR3 region has the DNA TGTGCCAGCAGCTTAGAACGGAGCTACAATGAGCAGTTCTTC.

This rearrangement joins TRBV7-2 to TRBJ2-7; 11 bases are shared with TRBD2. Unmatched junction bases numbered 6, after V lost 5 bases and J lost 3 bases. The CDR3 is 15 residues long. Germline V gene sequence: CDR1 SGHTA, CDR2 FQGNSA. The CDR3 region is CASSTGLAVIYEQYF. DNA for the CDR3: TGTGCCAGCAGCACGGGACTAGCGGTGATCTACGAGCAGTACTTC.

The rearrangement joins TRBV6-5 to TRBJ1-1; TRBD1 agrees at 10 bases. This CDR3 comprises 14 residues. Per the germline V gene, CDR1 is MNHEY and CDR2 is SVGAGI. The ends lost 7 bases at V and 5 bases at J; junction bases unmatched: 7. CDR3 coding DNA: TGTGCCAGCAAAAAAGGGACAGGGGAAACTGAAGCTTTCTTT. The encoded protein is CASKKGTGETEAFF.

The V gene is TRBV10-3, the J gene TRBJ2-5, with 12 bases identical to TRBD2. CDR1 ENHRY and CDR2 SYGVKD come from the germline V gene. The length of the CDR3 is 15 residues. The V segment lost 5 bases and the J segment 5 bases; nucleotides outside the gene matches: 6. Here the CDR3 reads CAISQTSGGGETQYF. CDR3 DNA: TGTGCCATCAGTCAGACTAGCGGGGGAGGGGAGACCCAGTACTTC.

V usage is TRBV24-1 and J usage is TRBJ1-1; no definite D call. The CDR3 loop spans 11 amino acids. The V end was cut by 10 bases, the J end by 1 base, with 6 bases between. Germline CDR1 is KGHDR and CDR2 is SFDVKD. In DNA form, the CDR3 reads TGTGCCACAGCCCAGAACACTGAAGCTTTCTTT. Protein product: CATAQNTEAFF.

This chain links TRBV7-9 with TRBJ1-2; 9 nucleotides line up with TRBD1. The trim removed 2 bases at V and 5 bases at J, leaving 3 bases unmatched. This CDR3 comprises 14 residues. Germline CDR1 SEHNR, CDR2 FQNEAQ (reference sequence). This CDR3 is CASSLPGQGYGYTF. For the CDR3, the DNA is TGTGCCAGCAGCTTACCTGGACAGGGGTATGGCTACACCTTC.

This clone appeared a few times. The rearrangement joins TRBV9 to TRBJ2-5; D is unclear. Trimming stripped 4 bases from V and 0 bases from J, with 16 bases between. This CDR3 comprises 16 residues. The germline V gene encodes CDR1 SGDLS and CDR2 YYNGEE. This CDR3 is CASSPQTSGYQETQYF. The CDR3 nucleotides are TGTGCCAGCAGCCCCCAGACAAGTGGCTACCAAGAGACCCAGTACTTC. The full variable domain, in which reference TRBV9 and TRBJ2-5 provide the parts outside the CDR3, is DSGVTQTPKHLITATGQRVTLRCSPRSGDLSVYWYQQSLDQGLQFLIQYYNGEERAKGNILERFSAQQFPDLHSELNLSSLELGDSALYFCASSPQTSGYQETQYFGPGTRLLVL.

This clone turned up a few times. The rearrangement joins TRBV28 to TRBJ2-2, with D perhaps TRBD2 (5 bases). CDR1 MDHEN and CDR2 SYDVKM come from the germline V gene. V shed 4 bases and J shed 6 bases, with 9 bases lying between them. The CDR3 length is 13 residues. CDR3 in amino acids: CASSSERAGELFF. The CDR3 DNA sequence: TGTGCCAGCAGTTCGGAGAGGGCCGGGGAGCTGTTTTTT.

The J gene is TRBJ1-2, the V gene TRBV4-3; D call uncertain. The CDR3 has 15 residues. Germline V gives CDR1 LGHNA, CDR2 YSLEER. Trimming removed 1 base from V and 4 bases from J, with 13 bases in between. As DNA, the CDR3 is TGCGCCAGCAGCCAAGTTGTCGGGATCCGCTATGGCTACACCTTC. Translated, it gives CASSQVVGIRYGYTF.

Written as DNA, the CDR3 is TGTGCCAGTAGTTCCCTTCTTAGCGGGAGAAACTACAATGAGCAGTTCTTC. Translation: CASSSLLSGRNYNEQFF. V gene TRBV19 combines with J gene TRBJ2-1, with 9 nucleotides matching TRBD2. The germline V gene encodes CDR1 LNHDA and CDR2 SQIVND (reference sequence). The CDR3 runs to 17 residues. V was pared by 5 bases and J by 3 bases, with 11 bases of the junction left unmatched.

This sequence joins TRBV20-1 and TRBJ1-1; D ambiguous. V lost 7 bases, J lost 6 bases, and 12 bases lay in between. The CDR3 totals 11 residues. Looked up from germline, CDR1 is DFQATT and CDR2 is SNEGSKA (reference sequence). Here the CDR3 DNA reads TGCAGTGTGGCGGGTTCGGCTGAAGCTTTCTTT. Translated, it gives CSVAGSAEAFF.